The present TCR beta chain was sequenced within a study of T cells after yellow fever vaccination. CDR1 is DFQATT, CDR2 SNEGSKA, per germline (reference sequence). This CDR3 region has 14 residues. The V gene lost 3 bases and the J gene lost 0 bases, with 6 bases spanning the gap. TCRdb used MiXCR to reprocess the 5' RACE reads, holding one entry per CDR3 protein. The table includes under 300,000 distinct CDR3 sequences, roughly 6.8% detected once. Turning to this clonotype: Its antigen remains unidentified.

Overall study results and limits: Clonotypes shared by both compartments, CD4 and CD8, made up a small share.

The starting material was CD4+ T cells sorted from PBMCs, obtained on the day of the yellow fever booster vaccination. This rearrangement joins TRBV20-1 to TRBJ2-6; D not resolved. This TCR was sampled from a man aged 25-45 years who received the YFV17D yellow fever vaccine. CDR3 sequence: CSARAVSGANVLTF. As DNA, the CDR3 is TGCAGTGCTAGGGCTGTCTCTGGGGCCAACGTCCTGACTTTC.